The T cell receptor (beta chain) described here comes from a study of blood T cell repertoires in COVID-19. The CDR3 has 14 residues. V lost 0 bases and J lost 7, with 11 bases in between. CDR1 and CDR2 from the germline V gene are SGHAT and FQNNGV. The assay was immunoSEQ multiplex PCR, and TCRdb's table has in-frame clones only and misses some. This sample has roughly 340,000 clones, with about nine tenths found just once. The V and J genes are TRBV11-2 and TRBJ2-3; D uncertain. The source of this sequence is a woman aged 45-65 years with COVID-19, enrolled during active disease. The source material was peripheral blood. The CDR3: CASSLDLASNTQYF. The CDR3 DNA reads TGTGCCAGCAGCTTAGATCTCGCGTCGAATACGCAGTATTTT.